The TCR beta chain described here comes from a study of neurological immune-mediated disorders. The study, taken as a whole, reports: None of the CDR3 amino acid sequences of expanded clones were shared across subjects, and this suggested private repertoires in all groups.

Points on this clonotype: The target antigen is unknown.

Every sequencing run returned over 190 million TCR-beta sequences, which were derived from 15-18 subjects. TCRdb reprocessed the 5' RACE reads with MiXCR, giving one entry per CDR3 protein. The sample includes approximately 48,000 distinct CDR3 sequences, 10% to 13% of them seen just once. This clonotype was sampled from a man between 65 and 80 years old with HTLV-1-associated myelopathy (HAM/TSP). Sequencing was carried out using PBMCs.

CDR3 sequence reads: CASSYPGQPNEKLFF. CDR3 in DNA: TGTGCCAGCAGTTACCCGGGACAGCCGAATGAAAAACTGTTTTTT. The chain uses TRBV6-2 or TRBV6-3 and TRBJ1-4; 7 bases fit TRBD1. The V and J ends lost 2 bases and 5 bases, in that order; junction bases with no gene match: 5. The CDR3 totals 15 residues. The V gene's germline CDR1 is MNHEY and CDR2 SVGEGT.